These 30 T cell receptor beta chains were sequenced from one sample in a study of read filtering for tumor transcriptome and immune sequencing. From approximately 430 ng of RNA, a library with molecular barcoded alpha/delta and beta/gamma adaptors was made. TCRdb fed the reads into MiXCR, producing one record per CDR3 protein. The sample carries about 45,000 distinct CDR3 sequences, 15% to 20% recorded once. Material for sequencing was a population of CD138-negative cells sorted from bone marrow. The receptor source for this set is a donor aged 40 or over with multiple myeloma.

This clonotype was recorded many times. The gene calls are TRBV5-1 and TRBJ1-1, with a tentative D call TRBD1 (6 bases). This CDR3 is 13 amino acids long. Germline V gene sequence: CDR1 SGHRS, CDR2 YFSETQ. Trimming took off 2 bases at V and 10 bases at J, with 15 bases between the two ends. The CDR3 here is CASSFTGRGVAFF. The DNA of the CDR3 is TGCGCCAGCAGCTTTACAGGGCGCGGGGTAGCTTTCTTT.

Comments on this clonotype: A junction boundary mismatches the germline segment, possibly from a read error. The chain recombines TRBV6-2 or TRBV6-3 with TRBJ2-1; D is possibly TRBD2 (5 bases). This CDR3 region has 16 residues. CDR1 is MNHEY and CDR2 is SVGEGT in the germline V gene. CDR3 sequence: CASSQPRAAAYNEQLF. The CDR3 region has the DNA TGTGCCAGCAGCCAACCAAGAGCGGCAGCCTACAATGAGCAGCTCTTC.

This clonotype was detected many times. The gene calls are TRBV10-3 and TRBJ2-1, with 11 bases identical to TRBD2. Germline V gene lookup returns CDR1 ENHRY and CDR2 SYGVKD. The CDR3 extends over 14 amino acids. Losses at the gene ends were 5 bases for V and 6 bases for J; bases not matched to a gene: 3. CDR3 protein: CAISQTSGVNEQFF. CDR3 DNA sequence: TGTGCCATCAGTCAGACTAGCGGGGTCAATGAGCAGTTCTTC.

A word on this clonotype: It may be a read error: a sequence one base away is much more abundant. This rearrangement joins TRBV6-2 or TRBV6-3 to TRBJ1-5; D is perhaps TRBD1 (6 bases). Germline CDR1 is MNHEY and CDR2 is SVGEGT. The ends were cut back, 5 bases at V and 5 bases at J, with 22 bases in the middle. The CDR3 contains 17 residues. CDR3 protein: CASSPTGGRRYDQPQHF. DNA of the CDR3: TGTGCCAGCAGTCCTACCGGGGGGCGGCGATACGATCAGCCCCAGCATTTT.

Concerning this clonotype: A much larger clone lies a single base off, so this may be a read error. The chain carries TRBV7-9 and TRBJ2-7; 7 bases agree with TRBD1. Germline V gene sequence: CDR1 SEHNR, CDR2 FQNEAQ (reference sequence). CDR3 length: 15 residues. CDR3 nucleotides: TGTGCCAACAGCTCGTCCGAGGACAGGTCCTACGAGCAGTACTTC. It codes for CANSSSEDRSYEQYF.

This clonotype was seen a handful of times. This chain links TRBV6-2 or TRBV6-3 with TRBJ2-1, with 10 nucleotides matching TRBD2. The V gene end was trimmed by 6 bases and the J gene end by 7 bases; junction bases not matched to a gene: 6. Germline lookup yields CDR1 MNHEY and CDR2 SVGEGT. The CDR3 length is 14 residues. In DNA, the CDR3 is TGTGCCAGCAGACCGGGACTAGCGAATAATGAGCAGTTCTTC. Translation: CASRPGLANNEQFF.

This clonotype was seen ten or more times. The gene calls are TRBV20-1 and TRBJ2-5; 8 nucleotides align to TRBD1. V gave up 6 bases and J gave up 4 bases; unmatched junction bases: 7. The CDR3 spans 13 residues. Per the germline V gene, CDR1 is DFQATT and CDR2 is SNEGSKA (reference sequence). The CDR3 protein is CSAAPGTGETQYF. CDR3 DNA: TGCAGTGCCGCCCCCGGGACAGGAGAGACCCAGTACTTC.

This clonotype showed up many times. V gene TRBV24-1 combines with J gene TRBJ2-3, with 9 bases matching TRBD1. V lost 2 bases and J lost 5; bases outside the gene matches: 4. Per germline, CDR1 KGHDR and CDR2 SFDVKD. The length of the CDR3 is 15 residues. The CDR3 region has the DNA TGTGCCACCAGTGATTGGGGACAGGGTAAAGATACGCAGTATTTT. Translated, it gives CATSDWGQGKDTQYF.

This clonotype was detected ten times or more. The genes are TRBV2 and TRBJ2-2; perhaps D is TRBD1 or TRBD2 (5 bases each). The CDR3 length is 14 residues. The ends were cut back, 6 bases at V and 0 bases at J, with 8 bases in the middle. The germline CDR1 and CDR2 sequences are SNHLY and FYNNEI. CDR3 amino acids: CASRGTTNTGELFF. CDR3 sequence (DNA): TGTGCCAGCAGGGGGACGACGAACACCGGGGAGCTGTTTTTT.

This clonotype has a count of ten or more. The CDR3 reads CASSETRRGDTQYF. The CDR3 nucleotides read TGTGCCAGCAGTGAAACCCGGAGGGGCGATACGCAGTATTTT. The V gene is TRBV2, the J gene TRBJ2-3, with D maybe TRBD2 (6 bases). This CDR3 has 14 residues. The V end lost 2 bases, the J end lost 6 bases, and 12 bases lay between the germline ends. Looked up from germline, CDR1 is SNHLY and CDR2 is FYNNEI.

Note on this clonotype: This clone may be a read error of a much larger clone one base away. V is TRBV28 and J is TRBJ2-1, with 10 bases matching TRBD2. Germline loops: CDR1 MDHEN, CDR2 SYDVKM. This CDR3 has 16 residues. CDR3 nucleotides: TGTGCCAGCAGTTTAAGTCTAGCGGGAGTTCGCAATGGGCAGTTCTTC. This codes for CASSLSLAGVRNGQFF. The full variable domain, in which reference TRBV28 and TRBJ2-1 provide the parts outside the CDR3, is DVKVTQSSRYLVKRTGEKVFLECVQDMDHENMFWYRQDPGLGLRLIYFSYDVKMKEKGDIPEGYSVSREKKERFSLILESASTNQTSMYLCASSLSLAGVRNGQFFGPGTRLTVL.

This clonotype occurred many times. The genes are TRBV6-5 and TRBJ2-5; D may be TRBD2 (6 bases). V gave up 4 bases and J gave up 5 bases, with 8 bases separating them. Germline-derived CDR1 and CDR2 are MNHEY and SVGAGI. This CDR3 has 12 residues. The CDR3 protein is CASSSGGETQYF. DNA of the CDR3: TGTGCCAGCAGTTCCGGGGGTGAGACCCAGTACTTC.

This clonotype was seen more than once but under ten times. The genes are TRBV29-1 and TRBJ2-3, with 8 bases that match TRBD1. Per germline, CDR1 SQVTM and CDR2 ANQGSEA. Losses at the gene ends were 4 bases for V and 6 bases for J; bases not matched to a gene: 9. The CDR3 loop spans 14 amino acids. In nucleotides, the CDR3 is TGCAGCGTTGTGGGGACAGGCCTCAGGGATACGCAGTATTTT. This encodes CSVVGTGLRDTQYF.

The chain is built from TRBV5-4 and TRBJ2-3; 8 positions agree with TRBD1. CDR3 length: 16 amino acids. V lost 4 bases and J lost 1; bases outside the gene matches: 8. Per the germline V gene, CDR1 is SGHNT and CDR2 is YYREEE (reference sequence). CDR3 bases: TGTGCCAGCAGCAGCCCCGGGACAGGTCGCACAGATACGCAGTATTTT. Its protein is CASSSPGTGRTDTQYF.

This clonotype was recorded many times. The chain links TRBV5-1 to TRBJ2-6, with no clear D. This CDR3 contains 14 residues. CDR1 and CDR2 (germline): SGHRS, YFSETQ. Trimming stripped 0 bases from V and 0 bases from J, with 1 base between. In nucleotides, the CDR3 is TGCGCCAGCAGCTTGGACTCTGGGGCCAACGTCCTGACTTTC. Amino acids: CASSLDSGANVLTF.

This clonotype was detected many times. This sequence joins TRBV14 and TRBJ2-1; possibly TRBD1 or TRBD2 for D (5 bases each). V dropped 2 bases and J dropped 2 bases, with 10 bases sitting between them. This CDR3 region has 15 residues. Germline CDR1 reads SGHDN; CDR2 reads FVKESK. CDR3 DNA: TGTGCCAGCAGCCAATATGTGGGACCCTACAATGAGCAGTTCTTC. Translation gives CASSQYVGPYNEQFF.

The table lists this clonotype with many counts. The gene calls are TRBV7-2 and TRBJ2-5; D gene ambiguous. Germline V gives CDR1 SGHTA, CDR2 FQGNSA. Trimming took off 5 bases at V and 2 bases at J, with 3 bases between the two ends. The CDR3 consists of 11 residues. CDR3 DNA: TGTGCCAGCAGCCCACAAGAGACCCAGTACTTC. This gives the protein CASSPQETQYF.

A few counts support this clonotype. A junction boundary mismatches the germline segment, possibly from a read error. The chain uses TRBV7-9 and TRBJ2-2; TRBD1 matches at 10 bases. Looked up from germline, CDR1 is SEHNR and CDR2 is FQNEAQ (reference sequence). The CDR3 consists of 16 residues. DNA for the CDR3: TGTGCCGGCAGCTATCCCGGGACAGGGGCGTCCGGGGAGCTGTTTTTT. Translation gives CAGSYPGTGASGELFF.

This clonotype occurred a few times. The V and J genes are TRBV7-2 and TRBJ2-1; D ambiguous. Germline CDR1 SGHTA, CDR2 FQGNSA. With 6 bases removed from V and 2 bases from J, the gap between germline ends came to 8 bases. This CDR3 is built from 13 residues. The CDR3 DNA reads TGTGCCAGCAGTCCCTCGACCTACAATGAGCAGTTCTTC. It translates to CASSPSTYNEQFF.

In its sample, this clonotype was seen many times. The V call is TRBV5-1, the J call TRBJ2-7; 8 positions match TRBD2. The J segment lost 2 bases and the V segment lost 4 bases, leaving 11 bases of the junction unmatched. Germline V CDR1 and CDR2: SGHRS, YFSETQ. The CDR3 spans 16 residues. As DNA, the CDR3 is TGCGCCAGCAGCACCTCAAGCACTAGCGGAGCCTACGAGCAGTACTTC. Translating it yields CASSTSSTSGAYEQYF.

This clonotype was detected ten times or more. A junction end diverges from the germline sequence, so it may reflect a read error. The chain couples TRBV7-6 to TRBJ1-4; D gene unclear. The CDR3 runs 12 residues. Germline CDR1 is SGHVS and CDR2 is FNYEAQ. The CDR3 nucleotides are TGTGCCAGCAGCTTAACCCGGGAGGGAATGTATTTT. Protein sequence: CASSLTREGMYF.

The chain combines TRBV4-1 with TRBJ2-4, with D tentatively TRBD2 (6 bases). V gave up 2 bases and J gave up 0 bases, with 11 bases separating them. This CDR3 spans 16 amino acids. Germline V gene data show CDR1 as MGHRA and CDR2 as YSYEKL. The CDR3 coding sequence is TGCGCCAGCAGCCAATCCGGGGGATTAGCCAAAAACATTCAGTACTTC. Residues: CASSQSGGLAKNIQYF.

This clonotype appeared many times. The rearrangement joins TRBV28 to TRBJ2-2; D is perhaps TRBD1 or TRBD2 (5 bases each). Germline V gene data show CDR1 as MDHEN and CDR2 as SYDVKM. V lost 9 bases to trimming and J lost 4 bases, with 15 bases between them. CDR3 length equals 14 residues. The CDR3 here is CASRDGRSTGELFF. The CDR3 region has the DNA TGTGCCAGTCGGGACGGAAGATCCACCGGGGAGCTGTTTTTT.

This clonotype was recorded many times. The chain carries TRBV19 and TRBJ2-2; D gene ambiguous. The V end lost 3 bases, the J end lost 1 base, and 6 bases lay between the germline ends. CDR3 size: 14 residues. CDR1 is LNHDA, CDR2 SQIVND, per germline (reference sequence). CDR3 in DNA: TGTGCCAGTAGTATTGGAGAGAACACCGGGGAGCTGTTTTTT. Protein: CASSIGENTGELFF.

This clonotype was observed a few times. V gene TRBV6-5 combines with J gene TRBJ2-5; a possible D gene is TRBD2 (6 bases). Germline V gives CDR1 MNHEY, CDR2 SVGAGI. Trimming removed 2 bases from V and 3 bases from J, with 22 bases in between. The CDR3 totals 18 residues. The CDR3, as DNA: TGTGCCAGCAGTTACCGGGGAGGCTGGAGGGCCGGTGAAGAGACCCAGTACTTC. Translated: CASSYRGGWRAGEETQYF.

In its sample, this clonotype was seen many times. The chain couples TRBV29-1 to TRBJ2-1, with D possibly being TRBD2 (6 bases). The length of the CDR3 is 15 residues. Germline-derived CDR1 and CDR2 are SQVTM and ANQGSEA. The ends were cut back, 3 bases at V and 2 bases at J, with 14 bases in the middle. DNA of the CDR3: TGCAGCGTTGACGTTGGGACTCCTACCTACAATGAGCAGTTCTTC. It translates to CSVDVGTPTYNEQFF.

This clonotype was found many times. The chain has TRBV2 and TRBJ2-3; D not certain. The length of the CDR3 is 14 residues. Germline V gene lookup returns CDR1 SNHLY and CDR2 FYNNEI. The germline V and J ends were trimmed by 0 bases and 4 bases, with 8 bases remaining between them. The CDR3 nucleotides are TGTGCCAGCAGTGAAGCGACGGGCTCAGATACGCAGTATTTT. It is translated as CASSEATGSDTQYF.

V usage is TRBV5-6 and J usage is TRBJ2-5; 8 nucleotides agree with TRBD1. CDR1 is SGHDT, CDR2 YYEEEE, per germline. The CDR3 is 12 amino acids. J lost 2 bases, V lost 7 bases, and 1 base had no gene match. For the CDR3, the DNA is TGTGCCAGCGGGACAGGACAAGAGACCCAGTACTTC. It encodes CASGTGQETQYF.

In its sample, this clonotype was seen many times. The chain couples TRBV14 to TRBJ2-1, with 7 bases aligning to TRBD2. The V and J ends lost 4 bases and 8 bases, in that order; junction bases with no gene match: 11. Per germline, CDR1 SGHDN and CDR2 FVKESK. The CDR3 consists of 15 residues. DNA for the CDR3: TGTGCCAGCAGCCCGCTCTCGCGGGAGAATGATGAGCAGTTCTTC. This codes for CASSPLSRENDEQFF.

This clonotype was seen ten or more times. This chain joins TRBV19 and TRBJ1-2, with 8 positions matching TRBD1. In germline, CDR1 is LNHDA, CDR2 SQIVND (reference sequence). The CDR3 is 14 amino acids. The trim removed 8 bases at V and 2 bases at J, leaving 7 bases unmatched. As DNA, the CDR3 is TGTGCCAGTGGAGACAGGGGCGTAAACTATGGCTACACCTTC. Translation: CASGDRGVNYGYTF.